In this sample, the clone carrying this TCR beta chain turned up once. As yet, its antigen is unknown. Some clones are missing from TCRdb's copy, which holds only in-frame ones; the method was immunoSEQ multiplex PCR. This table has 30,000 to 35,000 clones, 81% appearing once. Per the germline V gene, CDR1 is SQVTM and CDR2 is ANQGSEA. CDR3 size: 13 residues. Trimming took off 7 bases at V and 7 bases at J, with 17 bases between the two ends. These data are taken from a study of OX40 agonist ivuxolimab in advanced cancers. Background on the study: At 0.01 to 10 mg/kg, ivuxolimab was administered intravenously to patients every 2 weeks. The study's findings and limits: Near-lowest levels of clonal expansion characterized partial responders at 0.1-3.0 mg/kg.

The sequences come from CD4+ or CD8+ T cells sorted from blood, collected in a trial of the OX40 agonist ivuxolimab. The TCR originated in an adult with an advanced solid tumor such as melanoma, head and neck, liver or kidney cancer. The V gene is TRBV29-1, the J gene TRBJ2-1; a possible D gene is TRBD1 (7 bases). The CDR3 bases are TGCAGCGCTCTGGCGCCAGGGGGGAATGAGCAGTTCTTC. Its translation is CSALAPGGNEQFF.